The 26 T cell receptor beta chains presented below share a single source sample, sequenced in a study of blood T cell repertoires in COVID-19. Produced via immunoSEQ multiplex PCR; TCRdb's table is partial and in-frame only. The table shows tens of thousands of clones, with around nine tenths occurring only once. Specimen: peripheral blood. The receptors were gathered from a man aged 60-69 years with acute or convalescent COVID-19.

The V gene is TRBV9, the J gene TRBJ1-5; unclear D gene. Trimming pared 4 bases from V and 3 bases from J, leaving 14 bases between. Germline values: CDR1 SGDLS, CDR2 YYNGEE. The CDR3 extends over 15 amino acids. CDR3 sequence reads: CASSFSGEPNQPQHF. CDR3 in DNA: TGTGCCAGCAGCTTCTCCGGAGAACCCAATCAGCCCCAGCATTTT.

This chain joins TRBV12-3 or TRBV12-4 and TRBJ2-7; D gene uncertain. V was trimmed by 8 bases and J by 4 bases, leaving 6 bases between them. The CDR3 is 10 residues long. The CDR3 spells CASGSYEQYF. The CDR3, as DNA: TGTGCCAGCGGTAGTTACGAGCAGTACTTC.

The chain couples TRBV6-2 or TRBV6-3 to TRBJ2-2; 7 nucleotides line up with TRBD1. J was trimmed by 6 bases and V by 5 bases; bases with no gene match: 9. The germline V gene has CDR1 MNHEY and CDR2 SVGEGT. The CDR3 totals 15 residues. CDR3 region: CASSDTTGLPGELFF. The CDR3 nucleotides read TGTGCCAGCAGTGACACGACAGGGCTCCCCGGGGAGCTGTTTTTT.

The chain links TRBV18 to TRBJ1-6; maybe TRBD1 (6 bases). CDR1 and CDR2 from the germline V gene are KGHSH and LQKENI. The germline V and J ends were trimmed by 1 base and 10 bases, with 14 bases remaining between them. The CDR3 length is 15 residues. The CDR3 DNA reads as TGTGCCAGCTCACCACTTGGTCAGGGGTTCTCACCCCTCCACTTT. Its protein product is CASSPLGQGFSPLHF.

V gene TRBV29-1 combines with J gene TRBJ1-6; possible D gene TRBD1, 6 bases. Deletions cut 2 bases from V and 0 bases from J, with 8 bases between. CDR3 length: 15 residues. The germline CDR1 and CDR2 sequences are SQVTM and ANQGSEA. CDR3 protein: CSVEKDSSYNSPLHF. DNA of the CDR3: TGCAGCGTTGAAAAGGACAGCTCCTATAATTCACCCCTCCACTTT. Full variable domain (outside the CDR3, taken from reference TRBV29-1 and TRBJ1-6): SAVISQKPSRDICQRGTSLTIQCQVDSQVTMMFWYRQQPGQSLTLIATANQGSEATYESGFVIDKFPISRPNLTFSTLTVSNMSPEDSSIYLCSVEKDSSYNSPLHFGNGTRLTVT.

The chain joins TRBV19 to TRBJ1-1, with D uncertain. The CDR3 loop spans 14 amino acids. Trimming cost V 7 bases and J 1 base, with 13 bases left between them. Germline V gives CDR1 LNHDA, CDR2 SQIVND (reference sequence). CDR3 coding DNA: TGTGCCAGTATTACCTACCGGGGGAACACTGAAGCTTTCTTT. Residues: CASITYRGNTEAFF.

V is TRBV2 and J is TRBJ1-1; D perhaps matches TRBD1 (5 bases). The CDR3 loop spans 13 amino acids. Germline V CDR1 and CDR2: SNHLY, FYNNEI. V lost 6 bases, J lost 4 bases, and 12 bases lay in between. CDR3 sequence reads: CASSKGWGTEAFF. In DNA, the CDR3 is TGTGCCAGCAGCAAGGGGTGGGGCACTGAAGCTTTCTTT.

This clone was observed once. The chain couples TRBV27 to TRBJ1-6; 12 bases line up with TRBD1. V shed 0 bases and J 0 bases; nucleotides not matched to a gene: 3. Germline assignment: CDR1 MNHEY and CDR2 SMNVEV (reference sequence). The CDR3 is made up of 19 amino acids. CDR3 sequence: CASSLSGTGGYSYNSPLHF. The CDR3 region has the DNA TGTGCCAGCAGTTTATCGGGGACAGGGGGCTACTCCTATAATTCACCCCTCCACTTT.

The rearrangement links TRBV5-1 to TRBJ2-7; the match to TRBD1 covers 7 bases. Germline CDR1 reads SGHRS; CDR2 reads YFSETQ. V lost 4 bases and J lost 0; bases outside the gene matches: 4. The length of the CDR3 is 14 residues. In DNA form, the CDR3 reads TGCGCCAGCAGCCCCGGGACAGACTCCTACGAGCAGTACTTC. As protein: CASSPGTDSYEQYF.

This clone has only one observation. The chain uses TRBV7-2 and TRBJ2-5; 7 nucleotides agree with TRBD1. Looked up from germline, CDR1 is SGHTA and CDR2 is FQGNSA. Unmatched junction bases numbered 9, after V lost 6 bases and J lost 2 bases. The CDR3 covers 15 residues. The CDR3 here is CASSHHRGRQETQYF. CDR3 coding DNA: TGTGCCAGCAGTCACCACAGGGGACGTCAAGAGACCCAGTACTTC.

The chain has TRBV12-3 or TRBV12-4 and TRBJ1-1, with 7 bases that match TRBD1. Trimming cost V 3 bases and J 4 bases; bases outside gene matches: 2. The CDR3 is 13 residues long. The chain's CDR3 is CASSFNRGTEAFF. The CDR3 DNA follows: TGTGCCAGCAGTTTCAACAGGGGCACTGAAGCTTTCTTT.

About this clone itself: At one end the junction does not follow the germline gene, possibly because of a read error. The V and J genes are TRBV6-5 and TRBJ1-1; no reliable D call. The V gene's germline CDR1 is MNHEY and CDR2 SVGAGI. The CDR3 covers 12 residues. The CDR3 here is CASSTETTAPIF. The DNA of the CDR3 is TGTGCCAGCAGTACAGAGACTACCGCCCCAATCTTT.

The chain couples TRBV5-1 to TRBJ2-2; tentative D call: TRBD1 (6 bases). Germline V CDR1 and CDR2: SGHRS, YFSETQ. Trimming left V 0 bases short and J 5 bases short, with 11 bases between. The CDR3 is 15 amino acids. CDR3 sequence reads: CASSLEYRGTGELFF. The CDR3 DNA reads TGCGCCAGCAGCTTGGAGTATAGGGGGACCGGGGAGCTGTTTTTT.

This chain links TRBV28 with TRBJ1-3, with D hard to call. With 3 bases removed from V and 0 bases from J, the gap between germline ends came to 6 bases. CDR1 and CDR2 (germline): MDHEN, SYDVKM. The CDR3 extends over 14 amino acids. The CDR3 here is CASSFSHSGNTIYF. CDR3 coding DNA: TGTGCCAGCAGTTTTTCACACTCTGGAAACACCATATATTTT.

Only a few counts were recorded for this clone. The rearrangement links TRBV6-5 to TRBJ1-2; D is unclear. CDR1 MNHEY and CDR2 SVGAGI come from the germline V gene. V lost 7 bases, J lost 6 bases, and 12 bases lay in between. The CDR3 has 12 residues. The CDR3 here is CASTFMEDGYTF. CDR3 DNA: TGTGCCAGCACCTTTATGGAGGATGGCTACACCTTC.

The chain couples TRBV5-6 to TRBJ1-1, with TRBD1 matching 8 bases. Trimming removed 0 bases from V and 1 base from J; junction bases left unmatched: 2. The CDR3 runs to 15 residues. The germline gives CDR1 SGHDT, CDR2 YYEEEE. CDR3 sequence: CASSLVDRANTEAFF. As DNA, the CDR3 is TGTGCCAGCAGCTTGGTGGACAGGGCGAACACTGAAGCTTTCTTT.

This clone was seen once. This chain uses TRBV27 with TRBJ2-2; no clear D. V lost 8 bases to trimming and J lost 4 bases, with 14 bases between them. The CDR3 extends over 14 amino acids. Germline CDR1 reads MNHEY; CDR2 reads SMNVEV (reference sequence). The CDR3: CASVSLGTTGELFF. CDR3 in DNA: TGTGCCAGCGTAAGTCTAGGAACCACCGGGGAGCTGTTTTTT.

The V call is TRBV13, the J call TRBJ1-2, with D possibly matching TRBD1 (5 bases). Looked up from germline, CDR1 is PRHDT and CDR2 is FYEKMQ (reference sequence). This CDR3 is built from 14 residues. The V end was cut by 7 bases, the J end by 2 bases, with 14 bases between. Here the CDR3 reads CASTLRGRNYGYTF. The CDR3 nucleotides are TGTGCCAGCACCCTGCGGGGGAGGAACTATGGCTACACCTTC.

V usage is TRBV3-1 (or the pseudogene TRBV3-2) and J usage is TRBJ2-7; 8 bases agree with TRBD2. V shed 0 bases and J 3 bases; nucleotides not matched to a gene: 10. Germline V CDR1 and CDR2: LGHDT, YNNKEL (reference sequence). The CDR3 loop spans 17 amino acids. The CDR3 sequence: CASSQDPLAGPLYEQYF. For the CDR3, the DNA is TGTGCCAGCAGCCAAGATCCTCTAGCGGGCCCACTCTACGAGCAGTACTTC.

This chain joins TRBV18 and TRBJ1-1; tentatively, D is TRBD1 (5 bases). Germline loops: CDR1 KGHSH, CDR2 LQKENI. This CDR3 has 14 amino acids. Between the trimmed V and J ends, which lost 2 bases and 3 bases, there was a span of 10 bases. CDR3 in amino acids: CASSPTRGDTEAFF. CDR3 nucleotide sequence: TGTGCCAGCTCACCAACAAGGGGTGACACTGAAGCTTTCTTT.

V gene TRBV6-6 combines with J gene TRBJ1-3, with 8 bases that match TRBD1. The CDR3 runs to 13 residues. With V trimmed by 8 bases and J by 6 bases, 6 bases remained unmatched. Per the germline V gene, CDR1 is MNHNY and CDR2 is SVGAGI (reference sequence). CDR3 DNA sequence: TGTGCCAGCCAGGACAGGGCGTTAAACACCATATATTTT. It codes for CASQDRALNTIYF.

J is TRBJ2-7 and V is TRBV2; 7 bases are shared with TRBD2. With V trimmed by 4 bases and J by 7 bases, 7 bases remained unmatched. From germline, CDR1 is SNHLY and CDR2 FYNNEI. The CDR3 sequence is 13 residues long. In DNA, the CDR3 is TGTGCCAGCAGTGGGCCTAGCGGTGGGGAGCAGTACTTC. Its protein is CASSGPSGGEQYF. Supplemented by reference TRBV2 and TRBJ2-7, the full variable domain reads EPEVTQTPSHQVTQMGQEVILRCVPISNHLYFYWYRQILGQKVEFLVSFYNNEISEKSEIFDDQFSVERPDGSNFTLKIRSTKLEDSAMYFCASSGPSGGEQYFGPGTRLTVT.

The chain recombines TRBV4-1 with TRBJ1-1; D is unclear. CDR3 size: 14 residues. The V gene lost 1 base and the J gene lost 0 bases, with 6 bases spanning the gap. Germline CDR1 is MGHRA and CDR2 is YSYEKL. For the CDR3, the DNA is TGCGCCAGCAGCCAAGTCCCCATGAACACTGAAGCTTTCTTT. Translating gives CASSQVPMNTEAFF.

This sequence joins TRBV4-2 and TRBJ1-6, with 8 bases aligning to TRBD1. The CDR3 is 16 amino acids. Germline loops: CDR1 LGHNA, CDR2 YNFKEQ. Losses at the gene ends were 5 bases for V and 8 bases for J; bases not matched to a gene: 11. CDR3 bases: TGTGCCAGCAGCGCCCGCTCCCAGGGGGCTGATTCACCCCTCCACTTT. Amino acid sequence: CASSARSQGADSPLHF.

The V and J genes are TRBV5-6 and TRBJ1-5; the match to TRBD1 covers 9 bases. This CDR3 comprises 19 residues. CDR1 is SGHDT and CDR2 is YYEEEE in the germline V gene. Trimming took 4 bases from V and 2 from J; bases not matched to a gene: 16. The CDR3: CASSSMLGQGRLGNQPQHF. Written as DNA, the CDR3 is TGTGCCAGCAGCAGTATGTTGGGACAGGGTCGGCTGGGCAATCAGCCCCAGCATTTT.

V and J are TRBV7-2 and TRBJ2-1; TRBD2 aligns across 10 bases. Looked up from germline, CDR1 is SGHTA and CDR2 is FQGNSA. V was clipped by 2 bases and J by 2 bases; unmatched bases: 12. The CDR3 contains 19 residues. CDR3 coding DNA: TGTGCCAGCAGCTTACCCCCCCTCGCTAGCGGGGGAGCCTACAATGAGCAGTTCTTC. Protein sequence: CASSLPPLASGGAYNEQFF.